The present T cell receptor beta chain was sequenced within a study of cytomegalovirus exposure and HLA in healthy donors. General study results and limits: What a later analysis showed was that several of the most significant clusters appeared linked to common viral pathogens.

PCR primers comprised 60 Vbeta and 13 Jbeta primers. Sequencing used immunoSEQ multiplex PCR; TCRdb keeps in-frame clones, though not all of them. The sample contains 150,000 to 200,000 clones, 65% to 85% of which appear only once. Each donor was healthy, and each was a bone marrow donor. With regard to this clone: Its antigen is undetermined.

Germline assignment: CDR1 MNHEY and CDR2 SVGAGI. The CDR3 extends over 15 amino acids. J lost 8 bases, V lost 5 bases, and 9 bases had no gene match. The sequence was obtained from a middle-aged man in good health and CMV-seropositive. The genes are TRBV6-5 and TRBJ1-4, with 9 bases matching TRBD1. The material sequenced was PBMCs. The CDR3 reads CASSVIYRGQEKLFF. The CDR3 coding sequence is TGTGCCAGCAGTGTAATCTACAGGGGGCAGGAAAAACTGTTTTTT.